Below are 23 T cell receptor beta chains sequenced from a single sample in a study of cytomegalovirus exposure and HLA in healthy donors. Amplification used 60 Vbeta primers and 13 Jbeta primers. Generated by immunoSEQ multiplex PCR, the TCRdb table keeps only in-frame clones and is missing some. Of around 57,000 clones listed, about 89% were seen once; the top ten hold around 1.5%. The sample was PBMCs. The origin of the receptors is a man younger than 40 in good health and CMV-seropositive.

The CDR3 loop reads CASSQEYREGETQYF. Written as DNA, the CDR3 is TGCGCCAGCAGCCAAGAGTATCGGGAAGGAGAGACCCAGTACTTC. The chain links TRBV4-3 to TRBJ2-5, with a possible D match to TRBD2 (5 bases). Germline V CDR1 and CDR2: LGHNA, YSLEER. The length of the CDR3 is 15 residues. The germline V and J ends were trimmed by 0 bases and 4 bases, with 12 bases remaining between them.

The chain has TRBV19 and TRBJ1-1; D call uncertain. CDR1 and CDR2 (germline): LNHDA, SQIVND (reference sequence). The V gene lost 1 base and the J gene lost 2 bases, with 5 bases spanning the gap. This CDR3 region has 13 residues. The CDR3 sequence is CASSIGQNTEAFF. As DNA, the CDR3 is TGTGCCAGTAGTATAGGGCAAAACACTGAAGCTTTCTTT.

J is TRBJ2-1 and V is TRBV6-1, with D maybe TRBD2 (6 bases). CDR3 length equals 13 residues. CDR1 MNHNS and CDR2 SASEGT come from the germline V gene. The V end was cut by 1 base, the J end by 9 bases, with 10 bases between. The CDR3 DNA is TGTGCCAGCAGTGAAGATTCTAGCGTTGAGCAGTTCTTC. Protein sequence: CASSEDSSVEQFF.

The chain joins TRBV6-5 to TRBJ2-7, with TRBD2 matching 9 bases. The V gene end was trimmed by 6 bases and the J gene end by 4 bases; junction bases not matched to a gene: 10. The CDR3 extends over 15 amino acids. Germline lookup yields CDR1 MNHEY and CDR2 SVGAGI. CDR3 DNA sequence: TGTGCCAGCAGACCCCTTAGCGGGAGCCCTTACGAGCAGTACTTC. This codes for CASRPLSGSPYEQYF.

The rearrangement links TRBV4-2 to TRBJ2-7, with TRBD2 matching 11 bases. The CDR3 totals 15 residues. Trimming at V came to 4 bases and at J to 2 bases, leaving 4 bases not matched to a gene. The V gene's germline CDR1 is LGHNA and CDR2 YNFKEQ. The CDR3 sequence: CASSLGTSGAYEQYF. The CDR3 bases are TGTGCCAGCAGCCTCGGGACTAGCGGTGCCTACGAGCAGTACTTC.

This clone was seen only once. This chain uses TRBV2 with TRBJ1-2; D remains unclear. The CDR3 spans 12 residues. Germline CDR1 reads SNHLY; CDR2 reads FYNNEI. Trimming stripped 8 bases from V and 5 bases from J, with 12 bases between. This chain's CDR3 is CASSAQVYGYTF. CDR3 nucleotides: TGTGCCAGCTCGGCCCAGGTGTATGGCTACACCTTC.

The V call is TRBV21-1, the J call TRBJ1-1. TRBV21-1 is assigned pseudogene status. The CDR3 extends over 15 amino acids. CDR3 residues: CASSTRWTENTEAFF. CDR3 DNA sequence: TGTGCCAGCAGCACTCGCTGGACTGAGAACACTGAAGCTTTCTTT.

The chain joins TRBV28 to TRBJ2-7, with TRBD1 matching 8 bases. Trimming at V came to 5 bases and at J to 3 bases, leaving 6 bases not matched to a gene. The germline V gene has CDR1 MDHEN and CDR2 SYDVKM. This CDR3 has 14 residues. CDR3 nucleotide sequence: TGTGCCAGCAGTACCTTAGACAGGGGCTACGAGCAGTACTTC. Protein sequence: CASSTLDRGYEQYF.

As for this clone: Since no conserved phenylalanine or tryptophan closes the CDR3, a read error is the likely cause. The rearrangement links TRBV30 to TRBJ1-1, with TRBD1 as a possible D gene (6 bases). The germline CDR1 and CDR2 sequences are GTSNPN and SVGIG (reference sequence). Between the trimmed V and J ends, which lost 5 bases and 3 bases, there was a span of 10 bases. CDR3 size: 12 residues. The CDR3 loop reads CAWEGGDTEAFL. CDR3 coding DNA: TGTGCCTGGGAGGGGGGGGACACTGAAGCTTTCCTT.

The rearrangement links TRBV30 to TRBJ2-7, with a possible D match to TRBD2 (5 bases). This CDR3 is 12 amino acids long. Trimming pared 0 bases from V and 3 bases from J, leaving 6 bases between. Germline CDR1 is GTSNPN and CDR2 is SVGIG (reference sequence). CDR3 DNA sequence: TGTGCCTGGAGTGTACGGGACTACGAGCAGTACTTC. This translates into CAWSVRDYEQYF.

The gene calls are TRBV19 and TRBJ1-1; D remains ambiguous. Trimming took off 3 bases at V and 0 bases at J, with 11 bases between the two ends. This CDR3 has 15 amino acids. Germline assignment: CDR1 LNHDA and CDR2 SQIVND (reference sequence). DNA for the CDR3: TGTGCCAGTAGTATTCCGAGGGCTTTGAACACTGAAGCTTTCTTT. Encoded protein: CASSIPRALNTEAFF.

This clone appeared a few times. This chain connects TRBV27 to TRBJ2-3; 7 bases match TRBD1. V was pared by 5 bases and J by 2 bases, with 13 bases of the junction left unmatched. From germline, CDR1 is MNHEY and CDR2 SMNVEV (reference sequence). CDR3 size: 17 residues. This CDR3 is CASSDTIYGTDTDTQYF. The CDR3, as DNA: TGTGCCAGCAGTGATACGATTTACGGGACAGACACAGATACGCAGTATTTT.

This chain links TRBV25-1 with TRBJ2-7; 12 bases match TRBD2. Losses at the gene ends were 2 bases for V and 3 bases for J; bases not matched to a gene: 8. The germline CDR1 and CDR2 sequences are MGHDK and SYGVNS. The CDR3 has 17 residues. CDR3 loop: CASSETRLAGVFYEQYF. The CDR3 DNA follows: TGTGCCAGCAGTGAAACTCGACTAGCGGGAGTCTTCTACGAGCAGTACTTC.

The chain couples TRBV5-4 to TRBJ2-1; 8 bases match TRBD2. Germline V gene data show CDR1 as SGHNT and CDR2 as YYREEE (reference sequence). The V and J ends lost 4 bases and 3 bases, in that order; junction bases with no gene match: 12. The CDR3 is 17 amino acids. The CDR3 protein is CASSGPAGGEHYNEQFF. The CDR3 DNA follows: TGTGCCAGCAGCGGGCCCGCGGGGGGCGAACACTACAATGAGCAGTTCTTC.

The rearrangement links TRBV6-5 to TRBJ1-1, with D unclear. The CDR3 sequence is 11 residues long. Trimming pared 6 bases from V and 9 bases from J, leaving 11 bases between. Germline-derived CDR1 and CDR2 are MNHEY and SVGAGI. The CDR3 spells CASSSGSQAFF. CDR3 DNA sequence: TGTGCCAGCAGCTCCGGGAGTCAAGCTTTCTTT.

This chain uses TRBV4-3 with TRBJ2-5, with a tentative D call TRBD2 (5 bases). The J call may not be correct, given that the DNA end is closer to TRBJ2-7. Germline CDR1 reads LGHNA; CDR2 reads YSLEER. The CDR3 loop spans 14 amino acids. The chain's CDR3 is CASSQATRGYEQYF. The CDR3, as DNA: TGCGCCAGCAGCCAAGCCACACGAGGGTACGAGCAGTACTTC.

This rearrangement joins TRBV7-3 to TRBJ2-5, with 7 bases aligning to TRBD1. Trimming removed 4 bases from V and 5 bases from J; junction bases left unmatched: 4. The CDR3 spans 13 residues. CDR1 SGHTA and CDR2 FQGTGA come from the germline V gene. The CDR3 DNA is TGTGCCAGCAGCTCGGGACAGCGGGAGACCCAGTACTTC. Translation gives CASSSGQRETQYF.

This sequence joins TRBV4-2 and TRBJ2-7; 13 bases fit TRBD2. The ends lost 3 bases at V and 2 bases at J; junction bases unmatched: 4. Germline V gene data show CDR1 as LGHNA and CDR2 as YNFKEQ. The CDR3 is 16 amino acids. The CDR3 reads CASSHTSGRGPYEQYF. The CDR3, as DNA: TGTGCCAGCAGCCATACTAGCGGGAGGGGGCCCTACGAGCAGTACTTC.

The chain carries TRBV13 and TRBJ2-5, with 11 bases matching TRBD1. CDR3 length: 15 residues. Germline V gene lookup returns CDR1 PRHDT and CDR2 FYEKMQ (reference sequence). Unmatched junction bases numbered 1, after V lost 0 bases and J lost 4 bases. CDR3 sequence: CASSLGGTGGETQYF. The CDR3 DNA reads as TGTGCCAGCAGCTTAGGGGGGACAGGGGGAGAGACCCAGTACTTC.

The J gene is TRBJ1-2, the V gene TRBV6-1, with 7 bases aligning to TRBD1. Germline-derived CDR1 and CDR2 are MNHNS and SASEGT. The CDR3 is made up of 12 amino acids. Trimming took 5 bases from V and 7 from J; bases not matched to a gene: 4. The CDR3 DNA reads TGTGCCAGCAGTTGGACAGGCTCTGGCTACACCTTC. The encoded protein is CASSWTGSGYTF.

The V gene is TRBV5-1, the J gene TRBJ1-1; 7 positions match TRBD1. The germline V gene has CDR1 SGHRS and CDR2 YFSETQ. With V trimmed by 4 bases and J by 3 bases, 9 bases remained unmatched. CDR3 length equals 15 residues. For the CDR3, the DNA is TGCGCCAGCAGCACCCGGACAGGAGGTGACACTGAAGCTTTCTTT. Translation: CASSTRTGGDTEAFF.

This rearrangement joins TRBV10-3 to TRBJ2-4; D is perhaps TRBD2 (5 bases). This CDR3 is built from 14 residues. CDR1 and CDR2 from the germline V gene are ENHRY and SYGVKD. The V end was cut by 5 bases, the J end by 0 bases, with 8 bases between. CDR3 nucleotide sequence: TGTGCCATCAGTCGAGCGGAAGCCAAAAACATTCAGTACTTC. Encoded protein: CAISRAEAKNIQYF.

The rearrangement joins TRBV25-1 to TRBJ2-7, with D possibly matching TRBD2 (5 bases). Trimming stripped 4 bases from V and 0 bases from J, with 16 bases between. The CDR3 is 16 residues long. Germline assignment: CDR1 MGHDK and CDR2 SYGVNS. The CDR3 is CASSAPELRASYEQYF. The DNA of the CDR3 is TGTGCCAGCAGTGCCCCGGAGTTGCGGGCCTCCTACGAGCAGTACTTC.